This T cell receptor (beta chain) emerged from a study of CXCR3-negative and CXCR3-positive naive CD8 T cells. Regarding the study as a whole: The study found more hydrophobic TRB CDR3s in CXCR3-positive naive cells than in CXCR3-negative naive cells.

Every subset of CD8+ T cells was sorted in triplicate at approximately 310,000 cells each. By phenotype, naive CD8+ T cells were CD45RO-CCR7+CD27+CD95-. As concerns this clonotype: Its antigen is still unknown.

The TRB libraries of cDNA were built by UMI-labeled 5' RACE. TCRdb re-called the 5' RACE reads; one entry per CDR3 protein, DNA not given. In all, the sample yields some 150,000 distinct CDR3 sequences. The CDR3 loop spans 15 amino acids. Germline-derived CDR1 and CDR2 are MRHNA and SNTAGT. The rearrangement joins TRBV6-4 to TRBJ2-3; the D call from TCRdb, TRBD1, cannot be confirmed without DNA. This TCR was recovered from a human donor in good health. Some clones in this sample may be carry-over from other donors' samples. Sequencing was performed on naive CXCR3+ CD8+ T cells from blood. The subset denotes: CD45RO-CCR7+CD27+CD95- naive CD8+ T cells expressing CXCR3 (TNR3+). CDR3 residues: CASSDDSGATDTQYF.